This T cell receptor beta chain was captured in a study of long-term antiretroviral therapy in people with HIV. Study summary: The study's earliest collections predate the 2015 immediate-ART recommendation by about a decade.

General study points: Compared with controls, HIV repertoires showed narrower CDR3 length ranges.

The ends were cut back, 5 bases at V and 0 bases at J, with 12 bases in the middle. The CDR3 is 15 amino acids. Germline V gene sequence: CDR1 KGHSH, CDR2 LQKENI. As regards this clone: The antigen is undetermined.

Sampling of each donor yielded at least one pre-ART PBMC sample and at least two post-ART PBMC samples. Every HIV-positive participant received treatment in the United States. It was version v3.0 of the immunoSEQ assay that was run at survey level. TCRdb's table, derived via immunoSEQ multiplex PCR, lists solely in-frame clones and lacks some. Altogether 30,000 to 40,000 clones are present, approximately 95% being singletons, with the ten largest covering approximately 3.7%. The TCR sequence derives from a woman aged 45-59 years with HIV. The sample in question was unsorted PBMCs, obtained more than 5 years after starting antiretroviral therapy. The chain employs TRBV18 and TRBJ2-3; possible D gene TRBD2, 6 bases. The DNA of the CDR3 is TGTGCCAGCTCAGCCCGGGAGACTAGCACAGATACGCAGTATTTT. This translates into CASSARETSTDTQYF. Together with reference TRBV18 and TRBJ2-3, the CDR3 gives the full variable domain: NAGVMQNPRHLVRRRGQEARLRCSPMKGHSHVYWYRQLPEEGLKFMVYLQKENIIDESGMPKERFSAEFPKEGPSILRIQQVVRGDSAAYFCASSARETSTDTQYFGPGTRLTVL.